These T cell receptor beta chains were read from a single sample in a study of blood T cells in healthy people across ages. A single record per CDR3 protein comes from TCRdb applying MiXCR to the 5' RACE reads. The data show fewer than 650,000 distinct CDR3 sequences, about 29% seen once. These data are also associated with another study on T cells of mothers and their children.

The sample comprised blood. The receptors stem from a boy aged 2-15 years in good health. The CDR3 runs from the conserved cysteine through the conserved F or W. The D gene is left open where the match is weak. Size is stated for part of the rows, as once, few or many counts, or as a class when the clone is expanded.

>TRBD2|NA|TRBJ2-7|TRBV20-1
TGCAGTGCTAGATTTCTAGCGGGAGGGAATACCTACGAGCAGTACTTC
CSARFLAGGNTYEQYF
>NA|NA|TRBJ1-4|TRBV11-2
TGTGCCAGCAGCTTATGGCCAGGGGAGGCTAATGAAAAACTGTTTTTT
CASSLWPGEANEKLFF
>TRBD2|few|TRBJ2-1|TRBV20-1
TGCAGTGCTAGGAGGGAGGGCCTAAGCAATGAGCAGTTCTTC
CSARREGLSNEQFF
>NA|NA|TRBJ1-1|TRBV20-1
TGCAGTGCTAGAGATTTTCGGGGGAACACTGAAGCTTTCTTT
CSARDFRGNTEAFF
>NA|many|TRBJ2-5|TRBV11-2
TGTGCCAGCAGCTCACGCGGGGGCCACACCACCGGGGAGACCCAGTACTTC
CASSSRGGHTTGETQYF
>TRBD1|NA|TRBJ2-7|TRBV29-1
TGCAGCGTTGAATGGGACAGCAGCTACGAGCAGTACTTC
CSVEWDSSYEQYF
>TRBD2|NA|TRBJ2-5|TRBV3-1
TGTGCCAGCAGCCTCAGGGGCGGGGGGTCACAAGAGACCCAGTACTTC
CASSLRGGGSQETQYF
>TRBD1|NA|TRBJ2-7|TRBV6-5
TGTGCCAGCAGTTCTATCGGACAGGGGGAAGTCGAGCAGTACTTC
CASSSIGQGEVEQYF
>NA|few|TRBJ2-3|TRBV9
TGTGCCAGCAGCCTTGACTTTGGCACAGATACGCAGTATTTT
CASSLDFGTDTQYF
>NA|few|TRBJ2-3|TRBV5-4
TGTGCCAGCAGCTCCCAGGGGGGGCCAGATACGCAGTATTTT
CASSSQGGPDTQYF
>NA|NA|TRBJ2-3|TRBV5-1
TGCGCCAGCAGCTTGGGCCAACTACGTATAACAGATACGCAGTATTTT
CASSLGQLRITDTQYF
>NA|few|TRBJ2-7|TRBV5-6
TGTGCCAGCAGCCCGACAAGGAGAAAGGGACCCGGGGAGCAGTACTTC
CASSPTRRKGPGEQYF
>TRBD2|NA|TRBJ2-3|TRBV7-2
TGTGCCAGCAGCTTAGCGTCCCTCTTCGGGACTAGCGGGTCTAGCACAGATACGCAGTATTTT
CASSLASLFGTSGSSTDTQYF
>TRBD1|NA|TRBJ2-7|TRBV10-1
TGCGCCAGCAGTGCCGGGACAGCAGGAGAGCAGTACTTC
CASSAGTAGEQYF
>NA|once|TRBJ2-5|TRBV20-1
TGCAGTGCTAGGCCACCCGGTACGAGTCAGACCCAGTACTTC
CSARPPGTSQTQYF
>NA|NA|TRBJ2-7|TRBV23-1
TGCACCAGCAGTCTGGCACTCGGGGCCAACTACGAGCAGTACTTC
CTSSLALGANYEQYF
>NA|few|TRBJ2-3|TRBV9
TGTGCCAGCAGCGTAGCTGCTGGGATGGATACGCAGTATTTT
CASSVAAGMDTQYF
>NA|few|TRBJ2-1|TRBV7-9
TGTGCCAGCAGCTGGACTGTTACAAACTACAATGAGCAGTTCTTC
CASSWTVTNYNEQFF
>TRBD1|NA|TRBJ1-2|TRBV9
TGTGCCAGCAGCGTAGGGGACAGTTATGGCTACACCTTC
CASSVGDSYGYTF